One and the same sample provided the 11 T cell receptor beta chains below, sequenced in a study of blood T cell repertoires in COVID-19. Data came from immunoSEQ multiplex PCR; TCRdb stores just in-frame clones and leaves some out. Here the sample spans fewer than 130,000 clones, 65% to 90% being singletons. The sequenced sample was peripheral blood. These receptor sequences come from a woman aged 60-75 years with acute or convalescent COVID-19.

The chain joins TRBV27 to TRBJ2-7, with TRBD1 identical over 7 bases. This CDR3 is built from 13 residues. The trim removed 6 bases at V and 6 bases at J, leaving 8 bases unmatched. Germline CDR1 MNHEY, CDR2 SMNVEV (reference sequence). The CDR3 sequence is CASRRQGPSEQYF. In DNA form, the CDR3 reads TGTGCCAGCAGGCGACAGGGTCCGAGCGAGCAGTACTTC.

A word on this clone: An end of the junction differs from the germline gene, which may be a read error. This CDR3 reads CASSQEVQIEKLFF. The CDR3, as DNA: TGTGCCAGCAGTCAAGAGGTGCAGATCGAAAAACTGTTTTTT. The chain joins TRBV4-2 to TRBJ1-4, with D hard to call. The CDR3 runs to 14 residues. Germline CDR1 reads LGHNA; CDR2 reads YNFKEQ.

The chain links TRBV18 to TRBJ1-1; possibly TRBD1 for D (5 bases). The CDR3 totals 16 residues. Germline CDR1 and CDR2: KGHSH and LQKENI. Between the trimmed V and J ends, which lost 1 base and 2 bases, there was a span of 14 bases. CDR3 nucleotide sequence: TGTGCCAGCTCACCACTCACAACAGGTCCAAACACTGAAGCTTTCTTT. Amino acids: CASSPLTTGPNTEAFF. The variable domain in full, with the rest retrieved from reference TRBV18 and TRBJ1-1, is NAGVMQNPRHLVRRRGQEARLRCSPMKGHSHVYWYRQLPEEGLKFMVYLQKENIIDESGMPKERFSAEFPKEGPSILRIQQVVRGDSAAYFCASSPLTTGPNTEAFFGQGTRLTVV.

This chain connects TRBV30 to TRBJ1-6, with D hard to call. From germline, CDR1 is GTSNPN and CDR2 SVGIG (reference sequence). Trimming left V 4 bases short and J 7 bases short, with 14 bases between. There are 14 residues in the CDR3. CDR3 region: CAWNLEGGNSPLHF. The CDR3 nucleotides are TGTGCCTGGAACCTGGAGGGCGGGAATTCACCCCTCCACTTT.

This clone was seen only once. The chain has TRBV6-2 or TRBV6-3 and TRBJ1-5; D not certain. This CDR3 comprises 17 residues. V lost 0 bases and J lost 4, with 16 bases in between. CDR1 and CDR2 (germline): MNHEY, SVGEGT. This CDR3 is CASSYSYQATHNQPQHF. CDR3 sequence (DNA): TGTGCCAGCAGTTACTCGTATCAGGCAACCCATAATCAGCCCCAGCATTTT.

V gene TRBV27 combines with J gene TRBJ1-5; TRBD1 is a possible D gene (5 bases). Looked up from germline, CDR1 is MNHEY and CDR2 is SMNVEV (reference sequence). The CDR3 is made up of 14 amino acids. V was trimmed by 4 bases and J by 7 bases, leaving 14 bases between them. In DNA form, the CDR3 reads TGTGCCAGCAGTTACAGGAGGGAGTACCAGCCCCAGCATTTT. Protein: CASSYRREYQPQHF.

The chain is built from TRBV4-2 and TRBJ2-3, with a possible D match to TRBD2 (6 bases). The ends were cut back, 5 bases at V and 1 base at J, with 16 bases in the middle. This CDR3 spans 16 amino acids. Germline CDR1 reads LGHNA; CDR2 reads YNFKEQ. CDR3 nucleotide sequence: TGTGCCAGCAGCACCGGTCGAGGCGGGGGCACAGATACGCAGTATTTT. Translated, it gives CASSTGRGGGTDTQYF.

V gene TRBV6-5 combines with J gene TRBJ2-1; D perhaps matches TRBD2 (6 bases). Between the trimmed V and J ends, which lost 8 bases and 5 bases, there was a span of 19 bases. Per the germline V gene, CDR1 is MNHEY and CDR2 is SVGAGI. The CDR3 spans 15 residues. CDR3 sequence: CASWRGSGSNNEQFF. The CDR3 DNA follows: TGTGCCAGCTGGCGTGGTAGCGGATCAAACAATGAGCAGTTCTTC.

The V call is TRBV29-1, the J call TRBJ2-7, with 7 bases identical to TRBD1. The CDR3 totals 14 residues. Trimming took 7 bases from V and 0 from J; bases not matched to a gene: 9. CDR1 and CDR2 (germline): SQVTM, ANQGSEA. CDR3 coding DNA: TGCAGCGGTAGACAGGGCTCAAACTCCTACGAGCAGTACTTC. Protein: CSGRQGSNSYEQYF.

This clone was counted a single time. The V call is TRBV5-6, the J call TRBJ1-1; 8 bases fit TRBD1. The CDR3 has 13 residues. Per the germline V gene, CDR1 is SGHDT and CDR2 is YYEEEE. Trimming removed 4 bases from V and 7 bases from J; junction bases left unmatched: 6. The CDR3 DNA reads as TGTGCCAGCAGCCCGGGACAGGTCTTTGAAGCTTTCTTT. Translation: CASSPGQVFEAFF.

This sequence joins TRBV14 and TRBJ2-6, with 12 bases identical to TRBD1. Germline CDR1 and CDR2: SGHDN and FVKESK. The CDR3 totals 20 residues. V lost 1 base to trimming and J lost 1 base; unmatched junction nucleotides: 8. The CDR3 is CASSQVPGTGGLSGANVLTF. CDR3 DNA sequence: TGTGCCAGCAGCCAAGTTCCCGGGACAGGGGGCCTTTCTGGGGCCAACGTCCTGACTTTC.